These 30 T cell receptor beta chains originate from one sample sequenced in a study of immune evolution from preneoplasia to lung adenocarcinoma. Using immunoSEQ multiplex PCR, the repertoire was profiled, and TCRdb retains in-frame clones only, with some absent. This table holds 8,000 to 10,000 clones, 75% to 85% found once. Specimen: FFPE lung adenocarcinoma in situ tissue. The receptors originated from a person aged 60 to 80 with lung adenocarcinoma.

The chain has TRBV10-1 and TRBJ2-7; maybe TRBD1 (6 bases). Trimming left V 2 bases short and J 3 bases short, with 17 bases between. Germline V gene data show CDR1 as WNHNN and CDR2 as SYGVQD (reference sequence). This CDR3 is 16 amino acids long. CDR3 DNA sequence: TGCGCCAGCAGTGAGAGGGGCCTCGGCAGGGGCTACGAGCAGTACTTC. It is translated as CASSERGLGRGYEQYF.

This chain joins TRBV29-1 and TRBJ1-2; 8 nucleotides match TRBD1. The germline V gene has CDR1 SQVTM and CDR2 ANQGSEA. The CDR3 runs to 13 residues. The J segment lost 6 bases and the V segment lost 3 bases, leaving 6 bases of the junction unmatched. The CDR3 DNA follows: TGCAGCGTTGACTGGCAGGGGGCTCATGGCTACACCTTC. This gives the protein CSVDWQGAHGYTF. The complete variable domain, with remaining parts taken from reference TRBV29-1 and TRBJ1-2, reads SAVISQKPSRDICQRGTSLTIQCQVDSQVTMMFWYRQQPGQSLTLIATANQGSEATYESGFVIDKFPISRPNLTFSTLTVSNMSPEDSSIYLCSVDWQGAHGYTFGSGTRLTVV.

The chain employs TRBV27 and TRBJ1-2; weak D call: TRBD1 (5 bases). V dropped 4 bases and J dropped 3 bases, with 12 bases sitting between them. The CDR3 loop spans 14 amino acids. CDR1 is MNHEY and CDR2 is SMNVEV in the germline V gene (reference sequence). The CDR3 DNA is TGTGCCAGCAGTTCGAATCCGGGACACTATGGCTACACCTTC. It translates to CASSSNPGHYGYTF.

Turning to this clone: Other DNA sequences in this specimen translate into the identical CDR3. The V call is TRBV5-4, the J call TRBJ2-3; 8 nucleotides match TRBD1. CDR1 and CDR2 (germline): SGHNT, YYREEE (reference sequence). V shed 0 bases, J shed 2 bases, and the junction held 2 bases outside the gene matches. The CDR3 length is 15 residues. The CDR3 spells CASSLAQGVTDTQYF. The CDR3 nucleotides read TGTGCCAGCAGCTTGGCACAGGGGGTCACAGATACGCAGTATTTT.

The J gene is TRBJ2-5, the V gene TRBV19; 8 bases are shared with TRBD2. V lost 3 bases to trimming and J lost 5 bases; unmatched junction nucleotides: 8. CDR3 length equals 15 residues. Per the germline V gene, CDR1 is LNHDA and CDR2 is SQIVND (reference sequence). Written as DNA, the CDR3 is TGTGCCAGTAGTATGATAGGTGGGACTAGGGAGACCCAGTACTTC. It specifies CASSMIGGTRETQYF.

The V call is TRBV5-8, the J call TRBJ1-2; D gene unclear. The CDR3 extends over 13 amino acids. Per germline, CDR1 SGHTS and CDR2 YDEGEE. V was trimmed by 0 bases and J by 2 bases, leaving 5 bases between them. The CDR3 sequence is CASSLVQNYGYTF. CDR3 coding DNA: TGTGCCAGCAGCTTGGTACAGAACTATGGCTACACCTTC.

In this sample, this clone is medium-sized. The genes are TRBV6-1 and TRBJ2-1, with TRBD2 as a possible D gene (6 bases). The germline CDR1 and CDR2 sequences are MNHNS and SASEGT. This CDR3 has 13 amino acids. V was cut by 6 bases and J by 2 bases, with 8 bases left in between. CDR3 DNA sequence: TGTGCCAGCAGGGAGGGACCCTACAATGAGCAGTTCTTC. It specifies CASREGPYNEQFF.

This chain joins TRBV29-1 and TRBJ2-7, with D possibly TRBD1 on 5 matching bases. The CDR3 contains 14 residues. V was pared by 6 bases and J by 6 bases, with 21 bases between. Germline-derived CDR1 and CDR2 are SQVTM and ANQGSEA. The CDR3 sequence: CSVGALRTGGEQYF. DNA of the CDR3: TGCAGCGTAGGGGCCCTCCGGACCGGCGGCGAGCAGTACTTC.

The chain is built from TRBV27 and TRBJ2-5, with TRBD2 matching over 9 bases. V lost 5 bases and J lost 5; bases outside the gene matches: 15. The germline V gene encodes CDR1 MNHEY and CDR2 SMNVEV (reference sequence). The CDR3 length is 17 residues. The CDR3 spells CASSGYYSGGTRETQYF. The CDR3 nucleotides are TGTGCCAGCAGTGGATACTATAGCGGGGGTACTCGCGAGACCCAGTACTTC.

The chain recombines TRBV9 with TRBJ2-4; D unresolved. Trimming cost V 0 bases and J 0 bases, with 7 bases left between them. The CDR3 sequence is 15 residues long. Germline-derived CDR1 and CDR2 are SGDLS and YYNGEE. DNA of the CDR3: TGTGCCAGCAGCGTAGGGGATCTAGCCAAAAACATTCAGTACTTC. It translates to CASSVGDLAKNIQYF.

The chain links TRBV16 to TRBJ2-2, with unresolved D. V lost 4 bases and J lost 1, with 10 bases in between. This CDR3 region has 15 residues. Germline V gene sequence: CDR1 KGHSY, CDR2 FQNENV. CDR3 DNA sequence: TGTGCCAGCAGCCGGGGTCGTGGGAACACCGGGGAGCTGTTTTTT. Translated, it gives CASSRGRGNTGELFF.

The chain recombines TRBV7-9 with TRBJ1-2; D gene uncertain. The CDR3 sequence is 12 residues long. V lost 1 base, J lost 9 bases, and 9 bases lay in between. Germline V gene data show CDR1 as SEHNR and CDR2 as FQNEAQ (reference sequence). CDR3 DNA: TGTGCCAGCAGCTTAGGGAAGGGCAGCTACACCTTC. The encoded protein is CASSLGKGSYTF. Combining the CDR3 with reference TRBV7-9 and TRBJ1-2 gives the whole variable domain DTGVSQNPRHKITKRGQNVTFRCDPISEHNRLYWYRQTLGQGPEFLTYFQNEAQLEKSRLLSDRFSAERPKGSFSTLEIQRTEQGDSAMYLCASSLGKGSYTFGSGTRLTVV.

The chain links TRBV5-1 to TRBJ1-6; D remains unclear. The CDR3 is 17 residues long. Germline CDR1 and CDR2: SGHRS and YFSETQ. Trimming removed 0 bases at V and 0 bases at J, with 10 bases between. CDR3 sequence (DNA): TGCGCCAGCAGCTTGGAATTGGGGAGCTCCTATAATTCACCCCTCCACTTT. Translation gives CASSLELGSSYNSPLHF. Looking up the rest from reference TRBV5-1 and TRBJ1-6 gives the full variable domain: KAGVTQTPRYLIKTRGQQVTLSCSPISGHRSVSWYQQTPGQGLQFLFEYFSETQRNKGNFPGRFSGRQFSNSRSEMNVSTLELGDSALYLCASSLELGSSYNSPLHFGNGTRLTVT.

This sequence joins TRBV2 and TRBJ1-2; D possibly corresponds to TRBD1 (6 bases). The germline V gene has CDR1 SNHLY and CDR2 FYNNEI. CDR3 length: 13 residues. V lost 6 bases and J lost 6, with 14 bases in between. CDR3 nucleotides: TGTGCCAGCAGGGGAGGGGGTAGCCATGGCTACACCTTC. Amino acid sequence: CASRGGGSHGYTF.

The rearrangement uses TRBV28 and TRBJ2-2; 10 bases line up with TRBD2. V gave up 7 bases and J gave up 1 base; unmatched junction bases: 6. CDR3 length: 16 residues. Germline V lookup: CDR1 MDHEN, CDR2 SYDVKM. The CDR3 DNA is TGTGCCAGCATCATAGCGGGGGGACTGAACACCGGGGAGCTGTTTTTT. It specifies CASIIAGGLNTGELFF.

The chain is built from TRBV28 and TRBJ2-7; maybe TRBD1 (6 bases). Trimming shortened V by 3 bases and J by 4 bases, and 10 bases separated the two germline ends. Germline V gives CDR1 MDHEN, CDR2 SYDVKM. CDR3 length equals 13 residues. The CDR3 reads CASSFWGRYEQYF. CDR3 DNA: TGTGCCAGCAGTTTTTGGGGGCGGTACGAGCAGTACTTC.

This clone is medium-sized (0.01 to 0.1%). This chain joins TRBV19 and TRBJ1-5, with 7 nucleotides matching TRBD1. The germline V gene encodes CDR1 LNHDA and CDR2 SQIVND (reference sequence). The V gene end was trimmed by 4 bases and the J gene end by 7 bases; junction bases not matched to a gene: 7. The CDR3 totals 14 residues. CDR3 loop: CASSSGTVRQPQHF. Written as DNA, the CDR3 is TGTGCCAGTAGTAGCGGGACAGTTCGACAGCCCCAGCATTTT.

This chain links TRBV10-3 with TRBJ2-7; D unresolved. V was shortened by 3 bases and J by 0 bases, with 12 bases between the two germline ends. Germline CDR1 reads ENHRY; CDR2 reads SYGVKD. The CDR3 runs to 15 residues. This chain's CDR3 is CAISDRAGNSYEQYF. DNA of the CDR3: TGTGCCATCAGTGATAGGGCCGGCAACTCCTACGAGCAGTACTTC.

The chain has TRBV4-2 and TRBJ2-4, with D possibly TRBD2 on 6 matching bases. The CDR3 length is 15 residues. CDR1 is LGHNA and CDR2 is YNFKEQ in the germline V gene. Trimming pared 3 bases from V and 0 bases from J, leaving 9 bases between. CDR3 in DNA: TGTGCCAGCAGCCAGCGGGGAGGAGCCAAAAACATTCAGTACTTC. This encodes CASSQRGGAKNIQYF.

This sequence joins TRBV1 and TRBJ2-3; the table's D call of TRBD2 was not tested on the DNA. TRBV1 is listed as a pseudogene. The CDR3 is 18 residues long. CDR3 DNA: TGCACCAGCAGCCAAGCTAGCGGGCGCTTATCTAGCACAGATACGCAGTATTTT. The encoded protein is CTSSQASGRLSSTDTQYF.

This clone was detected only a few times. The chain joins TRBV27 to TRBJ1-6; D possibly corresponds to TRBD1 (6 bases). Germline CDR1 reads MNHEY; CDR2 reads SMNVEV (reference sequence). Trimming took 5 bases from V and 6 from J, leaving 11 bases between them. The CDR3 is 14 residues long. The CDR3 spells CASSLQGGNSPLHF. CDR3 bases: TGTGCCAGCAGTCTACAGGGAGGTAATTCACCCCTCCACTTT.

For the CDR3, the DNA is TGCGCCAGCAGCCAAGACACTAGCGGGGCCCAAAACCGGGAGCTGTTTTTT. It codes for CASSQDTSGAQNRELFF. V and J are TRBV4-1 and TRBJ2-2; 10 positions match TRBD2. CDR3 size: 17 residues. The germline CDR1 and CDR2 sequences are MGHRA and YSYEKL. The J segment lost 9 bases and the V segment lost 0 bases, leaving 10 bases of the junction unmatched.

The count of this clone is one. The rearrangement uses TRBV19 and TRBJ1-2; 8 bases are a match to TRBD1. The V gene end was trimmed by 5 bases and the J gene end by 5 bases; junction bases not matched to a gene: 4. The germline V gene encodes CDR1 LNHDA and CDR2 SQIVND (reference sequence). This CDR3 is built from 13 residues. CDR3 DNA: TGTGCCAGTAGTCTACAGGGGGATTATGGCTACACCTTC. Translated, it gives CASSLQGDYGYTF. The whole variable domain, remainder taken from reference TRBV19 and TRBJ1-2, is DGGITQSPKYLFRKEGQNVTLSCEQNLNHDAMYWYRQDPGQGLRLIYYSQIVNDFQKGDIAEGYSVSREKKESFPLTVTSAQKNPTAFYLCASSLQGDYGYTFGSGTRLTVV.

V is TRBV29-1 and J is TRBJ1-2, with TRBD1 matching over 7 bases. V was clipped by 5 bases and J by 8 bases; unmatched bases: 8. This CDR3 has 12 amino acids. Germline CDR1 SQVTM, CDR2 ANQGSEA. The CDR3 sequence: CSVSNRGDGYTF. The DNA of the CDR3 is TGCAGCGTTTCAAACAGGGGAGACGGCTACACCTTC.

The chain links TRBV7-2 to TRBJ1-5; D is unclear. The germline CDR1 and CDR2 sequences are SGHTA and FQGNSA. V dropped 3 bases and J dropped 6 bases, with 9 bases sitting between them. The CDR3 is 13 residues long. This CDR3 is CASSFDGFQPQHF. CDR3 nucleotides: TGTGCCAGCAGCTTCGATGGGTTTCAGCCCCAGCATTTT.

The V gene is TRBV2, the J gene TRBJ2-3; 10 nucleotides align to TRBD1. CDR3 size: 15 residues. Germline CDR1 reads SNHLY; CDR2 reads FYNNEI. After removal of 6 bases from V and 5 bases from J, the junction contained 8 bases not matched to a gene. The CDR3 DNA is TGTGCCAGCAGACAGGACAGGGGGGAGAAAGATACGCAGTATTTT. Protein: CASRQDRGEKDTQYF.

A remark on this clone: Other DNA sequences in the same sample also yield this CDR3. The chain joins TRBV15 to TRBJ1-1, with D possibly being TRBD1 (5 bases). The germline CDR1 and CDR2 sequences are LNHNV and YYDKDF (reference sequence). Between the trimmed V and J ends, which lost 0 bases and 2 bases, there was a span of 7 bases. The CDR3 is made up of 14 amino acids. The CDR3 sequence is CATSRDGGNTEAFF. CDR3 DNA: TGTGCCACCAGCAGAGATGGGGGAAACACTGAAGCTTTCTTT.

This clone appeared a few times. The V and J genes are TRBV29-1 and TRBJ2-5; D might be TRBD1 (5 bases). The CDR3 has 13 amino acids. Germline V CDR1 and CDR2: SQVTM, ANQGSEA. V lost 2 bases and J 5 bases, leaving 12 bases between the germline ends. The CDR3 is CSVETDITETQYF. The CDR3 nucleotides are TGCAGCGTTGAAACGGACATTACGGAGACCCAGTACTTC. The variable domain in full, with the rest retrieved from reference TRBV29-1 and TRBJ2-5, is SAVISQKPSRDICQRGTSLTIQCQVDSQVTMMFWYRQQPGQSLTLIATANQGSEATYESGFVIDKFPISRPNLTFSTLTVSNMSPEDSSIYLCSVETDITETQYFGPGTRLLVL.

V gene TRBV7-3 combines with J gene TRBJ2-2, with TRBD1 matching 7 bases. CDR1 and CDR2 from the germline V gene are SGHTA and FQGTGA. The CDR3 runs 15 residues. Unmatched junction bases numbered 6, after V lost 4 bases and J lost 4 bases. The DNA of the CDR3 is TGTGCCAGCAGCTATACAGGGGCAGGCACCGGGGAGCTGTTTTTT. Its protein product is CASSYTGAGTGELFF.

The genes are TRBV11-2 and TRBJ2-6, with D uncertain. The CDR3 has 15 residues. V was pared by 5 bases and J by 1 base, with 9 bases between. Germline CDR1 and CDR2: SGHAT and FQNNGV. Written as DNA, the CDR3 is TGTGCCAGCAGCCCCTACACTTCTGGGGCCAACGTCCTGACTTTC. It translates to CASSPYTSGANVLTF. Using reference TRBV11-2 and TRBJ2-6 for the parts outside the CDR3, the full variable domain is EAGVAQSPRYKIIEKRQSVAFWCNPISGHATLYWYQQILGQGPKLLIQFQNNGVVDDSQLPKDRFSAERLKGVDSTLKIQPAKLEDSAVYLCASSPYTSGANVLTFGAGSRLTVL.